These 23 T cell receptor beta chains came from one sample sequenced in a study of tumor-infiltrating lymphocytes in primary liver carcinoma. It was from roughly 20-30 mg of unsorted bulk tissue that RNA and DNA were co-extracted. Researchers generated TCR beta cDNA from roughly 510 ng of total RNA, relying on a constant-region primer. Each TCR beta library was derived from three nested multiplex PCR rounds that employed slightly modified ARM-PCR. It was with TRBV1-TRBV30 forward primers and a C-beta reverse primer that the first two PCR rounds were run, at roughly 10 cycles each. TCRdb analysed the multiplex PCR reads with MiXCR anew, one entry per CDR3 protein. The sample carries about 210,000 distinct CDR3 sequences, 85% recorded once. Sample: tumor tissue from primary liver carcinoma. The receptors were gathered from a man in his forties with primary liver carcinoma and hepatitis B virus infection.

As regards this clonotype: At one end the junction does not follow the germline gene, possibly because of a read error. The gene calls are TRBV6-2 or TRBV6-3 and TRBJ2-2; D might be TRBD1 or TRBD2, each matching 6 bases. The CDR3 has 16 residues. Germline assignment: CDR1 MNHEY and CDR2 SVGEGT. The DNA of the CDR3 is TGTGCCAGCAGTTATTGGAGGGGGGCGAAGACCGGGGAGCTGTTTTTT. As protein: CASSYWRGAKTGELFF.

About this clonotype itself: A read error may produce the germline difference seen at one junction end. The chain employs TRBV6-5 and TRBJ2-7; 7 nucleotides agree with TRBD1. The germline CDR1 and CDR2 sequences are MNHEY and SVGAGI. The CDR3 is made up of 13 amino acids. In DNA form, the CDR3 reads TGTGACAGCACTCAACGACAGGGTGGCGAGCAGTACTTC. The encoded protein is CDSTQRQGGEQYF.

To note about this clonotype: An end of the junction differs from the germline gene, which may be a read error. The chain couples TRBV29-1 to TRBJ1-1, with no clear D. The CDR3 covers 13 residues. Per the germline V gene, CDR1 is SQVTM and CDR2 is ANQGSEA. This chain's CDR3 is CSGGYSLNTEVFF. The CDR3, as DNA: TGCAGCGGGGGATACAGCCTGAACACTGAAGTTTTCTTT.

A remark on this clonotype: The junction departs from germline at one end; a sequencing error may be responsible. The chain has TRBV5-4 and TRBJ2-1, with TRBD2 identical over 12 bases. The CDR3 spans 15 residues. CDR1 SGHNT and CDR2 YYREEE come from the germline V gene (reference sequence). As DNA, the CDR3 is TGTGCCAGCAGCTTGGGACTAGCGGGAGTGAATGAGCGGTTCTTC. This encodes CASSLGLAGVNERFF.

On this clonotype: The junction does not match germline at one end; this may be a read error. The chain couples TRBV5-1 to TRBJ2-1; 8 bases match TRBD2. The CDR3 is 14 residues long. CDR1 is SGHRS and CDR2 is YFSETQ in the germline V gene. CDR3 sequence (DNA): TGCGTCAGCAACTTTAGCGGGGCTTACAATGAGCAGTTCTTC. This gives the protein CVSNFSGAYNEQFF. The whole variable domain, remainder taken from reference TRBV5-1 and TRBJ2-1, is KAGVTQTPRYLIKTRGQQVTLSCSPISGHRSVSWYQQTPGQGLQFLFEYFSETQRNKGNFPGRFSGRQFSNSRSEMNVSTLELGDSALYLCVSNFSGAYNEQFFGPGTRLTVL.

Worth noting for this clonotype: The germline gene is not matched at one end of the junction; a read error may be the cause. The CDR3 region is CASSQDRTGDYETQYF. In nucleotides, the CDR3 is TGTGCCAGCAGCCAAGATAGAACAGGGGACTACGAGACCCAATACTTC. This sequence joins TRBV4-2 and TRBJ2-5; either TRBD1 or TRBD2 may fit D (7 bases each). Germline CDR1 is LGHNA and CDR2 is YNFKEQ. The CDR3 spans 16 residues.

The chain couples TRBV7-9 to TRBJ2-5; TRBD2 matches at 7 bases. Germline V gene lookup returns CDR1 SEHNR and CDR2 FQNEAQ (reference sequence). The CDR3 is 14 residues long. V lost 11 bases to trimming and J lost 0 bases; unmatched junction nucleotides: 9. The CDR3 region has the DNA TGTGCCGGGGGGGGGAATCTCCACCAAGAGACCCAGTACTTC. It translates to CAGGGNLHQETQYF.

The CDR3 nucleotides are TGCGCCAGCAATCGCGATAGACCGACTAATGAAAAACTGTTTTTT. Protein: CASNRDRPTNEKLFF. The chain combines TRBV5-1 with TRBJ1-4; D is unresolved. The CDR3 covers 15 residues. Trimming stripped 6 bases from V and 2 bases from J, with 14 bases between. The germline V gene encodes CDR1 SGHRS and CDR2 YFSETQ.

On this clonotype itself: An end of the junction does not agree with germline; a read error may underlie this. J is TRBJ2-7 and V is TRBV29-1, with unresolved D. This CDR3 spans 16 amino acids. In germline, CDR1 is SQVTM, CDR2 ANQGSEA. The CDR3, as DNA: TGCAGTTCCATGACATCTGTGACCAGCACTCCCTACAAGCAGTACTTC. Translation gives CSSMTSVTSTPYKQYF.

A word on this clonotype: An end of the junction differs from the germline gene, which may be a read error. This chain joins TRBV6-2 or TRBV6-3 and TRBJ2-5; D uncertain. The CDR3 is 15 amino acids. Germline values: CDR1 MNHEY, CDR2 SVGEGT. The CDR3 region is CPSSSPWIQQETQYF. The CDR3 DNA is TGTCCCAGCAGTTCCCCCTGGATACAACAAGAGACCCAGTACTTC.

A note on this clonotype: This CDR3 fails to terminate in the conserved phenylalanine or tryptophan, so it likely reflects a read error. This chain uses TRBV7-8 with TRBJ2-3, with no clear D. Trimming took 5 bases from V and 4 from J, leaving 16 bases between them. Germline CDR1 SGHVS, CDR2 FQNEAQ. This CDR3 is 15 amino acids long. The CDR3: CASSIDGSHADTQYL. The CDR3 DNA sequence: TGTGCCAGCAGCATAGACGGGTCCCATGCAGATACGCAGTATTTA.

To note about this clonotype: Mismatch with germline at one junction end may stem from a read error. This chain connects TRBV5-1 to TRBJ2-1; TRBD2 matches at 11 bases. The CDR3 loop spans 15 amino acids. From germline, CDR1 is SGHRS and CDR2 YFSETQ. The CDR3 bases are TGCGCCAGCAGCGCGAGACTAGCGGGGAACAATGAGCTGTTCTTC. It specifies CASSARLAGNNELFF.

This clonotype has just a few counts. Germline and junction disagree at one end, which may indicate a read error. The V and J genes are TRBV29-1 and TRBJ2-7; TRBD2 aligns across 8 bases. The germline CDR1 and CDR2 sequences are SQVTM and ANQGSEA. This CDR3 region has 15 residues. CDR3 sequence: CSVEDPGGSSYEQFF. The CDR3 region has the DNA TGCAGCGTTGAAGACCCGGGAGGGAGCTCCTACGAGCAATTCTTC.

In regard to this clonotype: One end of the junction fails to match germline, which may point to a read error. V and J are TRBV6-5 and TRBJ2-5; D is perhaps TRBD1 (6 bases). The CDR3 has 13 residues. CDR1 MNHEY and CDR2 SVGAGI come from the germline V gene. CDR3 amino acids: CTSNRRGRETQYF. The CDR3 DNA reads TGTACCAGCAACCGCAGGGGAAGAGAGACCCAGTACTTC.

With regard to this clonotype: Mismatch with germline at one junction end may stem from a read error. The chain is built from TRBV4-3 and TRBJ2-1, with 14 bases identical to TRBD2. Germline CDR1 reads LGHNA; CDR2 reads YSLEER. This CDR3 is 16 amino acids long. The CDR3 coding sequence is TGCGCTAGCAGGCCCCACGGGACTAGCGGGAGTAATGAGCAGTTCTTC. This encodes CASRPHGTSGSNEQFF.

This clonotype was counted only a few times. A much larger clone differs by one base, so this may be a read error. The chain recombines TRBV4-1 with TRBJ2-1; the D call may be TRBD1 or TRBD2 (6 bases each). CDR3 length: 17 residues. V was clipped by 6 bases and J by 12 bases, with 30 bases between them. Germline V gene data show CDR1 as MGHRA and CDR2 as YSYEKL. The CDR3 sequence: CASRRGESGQLNSVQFF. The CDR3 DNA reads TGCGCCAGCAGGAGGGGGGAATCAGGACAGCTTAATAGCGTGCAGTTCTTC.

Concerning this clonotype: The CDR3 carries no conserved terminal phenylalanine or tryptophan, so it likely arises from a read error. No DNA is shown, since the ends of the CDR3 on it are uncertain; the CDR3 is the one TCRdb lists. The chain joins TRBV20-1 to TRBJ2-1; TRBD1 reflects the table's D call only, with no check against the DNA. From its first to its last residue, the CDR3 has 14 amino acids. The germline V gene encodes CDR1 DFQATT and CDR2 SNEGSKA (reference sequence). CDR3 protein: CSASGQGTYNEQIL.

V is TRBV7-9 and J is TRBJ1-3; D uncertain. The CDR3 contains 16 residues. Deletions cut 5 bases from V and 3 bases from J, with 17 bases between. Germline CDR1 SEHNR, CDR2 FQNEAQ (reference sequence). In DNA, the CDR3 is TGTGCCAGCAGCCCACCCTCCGACGTGAATGGAAACACCATATATTTT. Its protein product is CASSPPSDVNGNTIYF.

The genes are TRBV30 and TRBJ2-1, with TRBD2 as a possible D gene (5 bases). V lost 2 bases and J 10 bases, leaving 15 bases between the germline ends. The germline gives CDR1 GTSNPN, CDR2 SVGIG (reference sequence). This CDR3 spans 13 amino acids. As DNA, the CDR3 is TGTGCCTGGAGTCCCACCGGGAACATCGAGCAGTTCTTC. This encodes CAWSPTGNIEQFF.

The CDR3 sequence is CASSLGGQGVNEQFF. The CDR3 nucleotides read TGCGCCAGCAGCTTGGGCGGACAGGGGGTGAATGAGCAGTTCTTC. V gene TRBV5-1 combines with J gene TRBJ2-1, with 10 bases lining up with TRBD1. The V segment lost 0 bases and the J segment 7 bases; nucleotides outside the gene matches: 4. Germline V CDR1 and CDR2: SGHRS, YFSETQ. CDR3 length: 15 amino acids.

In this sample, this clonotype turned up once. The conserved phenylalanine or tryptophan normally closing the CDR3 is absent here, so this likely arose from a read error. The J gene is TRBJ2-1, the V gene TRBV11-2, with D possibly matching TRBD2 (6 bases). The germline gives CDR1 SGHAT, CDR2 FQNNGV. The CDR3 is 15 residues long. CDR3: CASSFSGPLDKEQFL. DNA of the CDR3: TGTGCCAGCAGCTTTAGCGGACCACTCGACAAAGAGCAGTTCTTG.

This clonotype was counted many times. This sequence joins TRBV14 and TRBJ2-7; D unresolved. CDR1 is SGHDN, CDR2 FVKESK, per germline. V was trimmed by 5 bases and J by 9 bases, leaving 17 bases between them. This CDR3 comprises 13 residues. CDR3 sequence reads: CASSAYSESTQYF. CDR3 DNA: TGTGCCAGCAGCGCCTATTCCGAGTCAACGCAGTACTTC.

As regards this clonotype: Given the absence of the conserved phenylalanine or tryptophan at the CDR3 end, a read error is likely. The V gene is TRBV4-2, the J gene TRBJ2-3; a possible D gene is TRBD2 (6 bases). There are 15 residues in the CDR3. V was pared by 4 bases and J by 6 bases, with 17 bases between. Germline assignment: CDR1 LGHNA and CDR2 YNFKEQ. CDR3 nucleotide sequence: TGTGCCAGCAGCCCTAAGGCGGGACTCGCCGATACGCAGTATTCT. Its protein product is CASSPKAGLADTQYS.